These T cell receptor beta chains were read from a single sample in a study of cytomegalovirus exposure and HLA in healthy donors. TCRdb's table, derived via immunoSEQ multiplex PCR, lists solely in-frame clones and lacks some. Of 100,000 to 140,000 clones listed, 77% were seen once; the top ten hold 3.5% to 5%. The sample taken for sequencing was PBMCs. The receptor source for this set is a male donor in good health and CMV-seronegative. CDR3s include the opening cysteine and the closing phenylalanine or tryptophan. A D gene is named only where the DNA matches it firmly. The size of a clone is reported for some rows only, either as once, few or many, or as a class for expanded clones.

>NA|TRBV15|TRBJ2-7|NA
CATSRDPRGRSSYEQYF
TGTGCCACCAGCAGAGATCCCAGGGGGAGGAGCTCCTACGAGCAGTACTTC
>NA|TRBV7-2|TRBJ2-3|NA
CASSLISGDTDTQYF
TGTGCCAGCAGCTTAATCTCGGGAGACACAGATACGCAGTATTTT
>few|TRBV10-2|TRBJ1-5|NA
CASSVSLTRPRLNDQPQHF
TGCGCCAGCAGTGTTTCCCTAACAAGGCCCAGGTTGAATGATCAGCCCCAGCATTTT
>NA|TRBV2|TRBJ2-7|NA
CASSEGGEAVHEQYF
TGTGCCAGCAGTGAAGGGGGGGAGGCAGTGCACGAGCAGTACTTC
>NA|TRBV5-1|TRBJ1-1|TRBD1
CASSRDRARVDTEAFF
TGCGCCAGCAGCAGGGACAGGGCGCGGGTTGACACTGAAGCTTTCTTT
>once|TRBV27|TRBJ2-1|TRBD2
CASRAWTSGRRNEQFF
TGTGCCAGCAGAGCCTGGACTAGCGGGAGGAGGAATGAGCAGTTCTTC
>NA|TRBV27|TRBJ1-2|TRBD1
CASRRSGRGLTGGYGYTF
TGTGCCAGCAGACGTTCAGGCCGTGGTCTGACAGGGGGCTATGGCTACACCTTC
>once|TRBV6-5|TRBJ2-5|TRBD2
CASSYFLAGEETQYF
TGTGCCAGCAGTTACTTTTTAGCGGGAGAAGAGACCCAGTACTTC
>few|TRBV5-1|TRBJ1-1|TRBD1
CASSQGQGRDTEAFF
TGCGCCAGCAGCCAAGGACAGGGACGGGACACTGAAGCTTTCTTT
>NA|TRBV6-1|TRBJ2-1|NA
CASSEGQAGYNEQFF
TGTGCCAGCAGTGAAGGGCAGGCGGGATACAATGAGCAGTTCTTC
>NA|TRBV10-1|TRBJ2-3|TRBD1
CASSKDRAADTQYF
TGCGCCAGCAGCAAAGACAGGGCGGCAGATACGCAGTATTTT
>NA|TRBV27|TRBJ2-1|TRBD2
CASRPIAGGRYNEQFF
TGTGCCAGCAGACCAATAGCGGGAGGGAGGTACAATGAGCAGTTCTTC
>NA|TRBV2|TRBJ2-1|NA
CASSTLSRTYNEQFF
TGTGCCAGCAGTACACTCTCTAGGACATACAATGAGCAGTTCTTC
>few|TRBV7-9|TRBJ2-2|TRBD2
CASSHLSGANTGELFF
TGTGCCAGCAGCCACCTTAGCGGGGCGAACACCGGGGAGCTGTTTTTT
>NA|TRBV29-1|TRBJ1-3|NA
CSVESGLSGNTIYF
TGCAGCGTTGAATCTGGGCTCTCTGGAAACACCATATATTTT
>NA|TRBV11-1|TRBJ2-4|TRBD1
CASSFGTENIQYF
TGTGCCAGCAGTTTTGGGACAGAAAACATTCAGTACTTC
>NA|TRBV27|TRBJ1-2|TRBD1
CASSSLRTGSLGYTF
TGTGCCAGCAGTTCCTTAAGGACAGGGAGTTTGGGCTACACCTTC
>NA|TRBV10-2|TRBJ2-7|TRBD2
CASSALAGGDWYEQYF
TGCGCCAGCAGTGCCCTAGCGGGAGGTGATTGGTACGAGCAGTACTTC
>NA|TRBV27|TRBJ2-7|TRBD2
CASSSTRLAGANEQYF
TGTGCCAGCAGTTCCACCCGACTAGCGGGAGCGAACGAGCAGTACTTC
>NA|TRBV6-5|TRBJ1-1|TRBD1
CASSRDSRNTEAFF
TGTGCCAGCAGTAGGGACAGTAGAAACACTGAAGCTTTCTTT
>NA|TRBV5-1|TRBJ1-1|NA
CASRTGSTEAFF
TGCGCCAGCAGAACAGGGTCCACTGAAGCTTTCTTT
>NA|TRBV29-1|TRBJ1-2|NA
CSVGAGPYYGYTF
TGCAGCGTTGGAGCAGGGCCCTACTATGGCTACACCTTC
>NA|TRBV10-3|TRBJ2-1|NA
CAISDPLGGVLGEQFF
TGTGCCATCAGTGACCCCTTGGGCGGGGTCCTCGGCGAGCAGTTCTTC
>NA|TRBV12-5|TRBJ1-1|NA
CASVQGLVNTEAFF
TGTGCTAGTGTCCAGGGATTAGTGAACACTGAAGCTTTCTTT
>NA|TRBV10-2|TRBJ2-5|NA
CASSNPRWQATETQYF
TGCGCCAGCAGCAACCCTAGATGGCAAGCAACAGAGACCCAGTACTTC
>NA|TRBV6-5|TRBJ2-7|TRBD1
CASSYAGTGVAYEQYF
TGTGCCAGCAGTTACGCCGGGACAGGGGTTGCCTACGAGCAGTACTTC
>NA|TRBV5-8|TRBJ2-3|TRBD2
CASSLYAGAADTQYF
TGTGCCAGCAGCTTGTATGCGGGAGCGGCAGATACGCAGTATTTT
>few|TRBV6-1|TRBJ2-1|TRBD2
CASSEGTSGSNEQFF
TGTGCCAGCAGTGAAGGGACTAGCGGGAGCAATGAGCAGTTCTTC
>NA|TRBV5-5|TRBJ2-7|NA
CASSPWVPGNREQYF
TGTGCCAGCAGCCCCTGGGTGCCGGGGAACCGGGAGCAGTACTTC
>NA|TRBV6-1|TRBJ2-7|TRBD1
CASSAGTGSSYEQYF
TGTGCCAGCAGTGCGGGGACAGGGAGCTCCTACGAGCAGTACTTC
>few|TRBV7-2|TRBJ2-7|TRBD2
CASRFGLAGTYEQYF
TGTGCCAGCAGGTTCGGACTAGCGGGCACCTACGAGCAGTACTTC
>NA|TRBV5-6|TRBJ2-7|TRBD2
CASSWETSGNYEQYF
TGTGCCAGCAGCTGGGAGACTAGCGGGAACTACGAGCAGTACTTC
>once|TRBV29-1|TRBJ2-7|NA
CSALITGRYEQYF
TGCAGCGCCCTTATAACAGGGCGCTACGAGCAGTACTTC
>NA|TRBV6-1|TRBJ2-1|TRBD2
CASRILAGRTNEQFF
TGTGCCAGCAGGATACTAGCGGGACGGACCAATGAGCAGTTCTTC
>NA|TRBV7-9|TRBJ1-1|NA
CASSPGEGRRNTEAFF
TGTGCCAGCAGCCCAGGGGAGGGGAGAAGGAACACTGAAGCTTTCTTT
>NA|TRBV7-6|TRBJ2-7|NA
CASSLGGVDKQYF
TGTGCCAGCAGCTTAGGGGGTGTGGACAAGCAGTACTTC
>NA|TRBV6-5|TRBJ2-1|TRBD2
CASSSPTSGRVNEQFF
TGTGCCAGCAGTTCCCCCACTAGCGGGAGAGTAAATGAGCAGTTCTTC
>NA|TRBV7-9|TRBJ1-1|NA
CASSQGDTEAFF
TGTGCCAGCAGCCAAGGGGACACTGAAGCTTTCTTT
>NA|TRBV27|TRBJ1-1|NA
CASSRLYGGNTEAFF
TGTGCCAGCAGCCGCTTGTACGGGGGGAACACTGAAGCTTTCTTT
>NA|TRBV15|TRBJ2-3|TRBD1
CATSRLLMEDRADTQYF
TGTGCCACCAGCAGACTTCTTATGGAGGACAGGGCAGATACGCAGTATTTT
>few|TRBV7-6|TRBJ2-2|TRBD2
CASSLAPSGYTGELFF
TGTGCCAGCAGCTTAGCGCCTAGCGGTTACACCGGGGAGCTGTTTTTT
>NA|TRBV27|TRBJ2-5|TRBD1
CASRGGSPRETQYF
TGTGCCAGCAGAGGGGGCAGCCCGAGGGAGACCCAGTACTTC
>NA|TRBV28|TRBJ1-2|NA
CASSLITGYGYTF
TGTGCCAGCAGTTTAATAACGGGCTATGGCTACACCTTC
>NA|TRBV5-1|TRBJ2-7|NA
CASSPRGLGRSRRYEQYF
TGCGCCAGCAGCCCGCGGGGCCTCGGACGGTCGCGACGCTACGAGCAGTACTTC
>few|TRBV6-5|TRBJ2-7|TRBD1
CASRRGQGNSYEQYF
TGTGCCAGCAGGCGGGGACAGGGAAACTCCTACGAGCAGTACTTC
>NA|TRBV7-9|TRBJ2-7|TRBD1
CASSRKGAVLDEQYF
TGTGCCAGCAGCCGTAAGGGGGCAGTTTTGGACGAGCAGTACTTC
>NA|TRBV4-1|TRBJ2-5|TRBD1
CASLEGATETQYF
TGCGCCAGCCTTGAGGGGGCGACGGAGACCCAGTACTTC
>NA|TRBV7-9|TRBJ1-4|TRBD1
CASSSKGAANEKLFF
TGTGCCAGCAGCTCGAAGGGGGCAGCTAATGAAAAACTGTTTTTT
>NA|TRBV4-2|TRBJ2-7|TRBD2
CASSQSQSLAGGLYEQYF
TGTGCCAGCAGCCAATCCCAATCATTAGCGGGAGGGCTCTACGAGCAGTACTTC
>NA|TRBV9|TRBJ1-2|TRBD1
CASSAIAGGLNYGYTF
TGTGCCAGCAGCGCCATCGCAGGGGGCCTGAACTATGGCTACACCTTC
>NA|TRBV6-6|TRBJ1-1|TRBD1
CASSYRQGNTEAFF
TGTGCCAGCAGTTACAGACAGGGGAACACTGAAGCTTTCTTT
>NA|TRBV6-5|TRBJ1-2|NA
CASSGRGAYGYTF
TGTGCCAGCTCAGGGAGGGGCGCGTATGGCTACACCTTC
>NA|TRBV7-8|TRBJ1-4|NA
CASSPGRVNEKLFF
TGTGCCAGCAGCCCCGGCAGGGTGAATGAAAAACTGTTTTTT
>NA|TRBV19|TRBJ2-2|NA
CASSPGTGELFF
TGTGCCAGTAGTCCAGGGACCGGGGAGCTGTTTTTT
>NA|TRBV21-1|TRBJ1-5|NA
CASSTLIWTAHNQPQHF
TGTGCCAGCAGCACCTTAATTTGGACAGCTCACAATCAGCCCCAGCATTTT
>once|TRBV7-6|TRBJ2-7|TRBD1
CASSPRDRGLYEQYF
TGTGCCAGCAGCCCCCGGGACAGGGGCCTCTACGAGCAGTACTTC
>few|TRBV7-4|TRBJ2-7|TRBD1
CASSRPGQGCHEQYF
TGTGCCAGCAGCCGCCCGGGACAGGGGTGCCACGAGCAGTACTTC
>NA|TRBV7-2|TRBJ2-2|NA
CASSPDRWNTGELFF
TGTGCCAGCAGCCCGGACAGATGGAACACCGGGGAGCTGTTTTTT
>NA|TRBV29-1|TRBJ2-7|NA
CSVRAGDTYEQYF
TGCAGCGTAAGGGCGGGCGACACCTACGAGCAGTACTTC
>NA|TRBV6-1|TRBJ1-2|TRBD1
CASSETPGTGYGYTF
TGTGCCAGCAGTGAAACCCCCGGGACAGGGTATGGCTACACCTTC